This T cell receptor beta chain was documented in a study of blood T cells in healthy people across ages. Study outcomes and limitations: It was not possible, with unsorted PBMCs, to conclusively compare naive and antigen-experienced cells.

In this sample, this clonotype turned up a few times. Its antigen is currently unknown. From germline, CDR1 is SGHDT and CDR2 YYEEEE. There are 16 residues in the CDR3. V was trimmed by 3 bases and J by 4 bases, leaving 20 bases between them. Using a J-beta primer mix together with a sample-barcoded 5' primer, a second PCR was run for about 6 to 12 cycles. Each CDR3 protein gets one entry after TCRdb re-called the 5' RACE reads with MiXCR. The table records some 930,000 distinct CDR3 sequences, 25% to 30% of them present only once. These data were likewise used in another study, on T cells of mothers and their children.

Sequencing was carried out using blood. The chain recombines TRBV5-6 with TRBJ2-7; D perhaps matches TRBD1 (6 bases). The sequence came from a middle-aged woman in good health. CDR3: CASSYPTGAGRYEQYF. As DNA, the CDR3 is TGTGCCAGCAGCTACCCGACAGGAGCAGGACGTTACGAGCAGTACTTC.